Following are 12 T cell receptor beta chains from one sample sequenced in a study of T cell repertoires in cytomegalovirus infection (dated by TCRdb to between 2018 and 2020). The sequencing machine was an Illumina HiSeq 1500. Using fastp at Q25 and MiXCR, TCRdb reprocessed the public reads and kept productive beta chains. Records with the same CDR3 protein are collapsed into one entry carrying the most frequent genes and DNA. The sample data list approximately 390,000 distinct CDR3 sequences, and about 35% of these were observed just once. Jointly, the top ten make up approximately 12% of the sample. Their target antigens are unknown. The label giving this sample's treatment or condition can be read as: in vitro stimulation with specific CMV peptide epitopes to enrich CMV-specific T cells. Material: cultured PBMCs, obtained from culture after CMV antigen stimulation. The receptors stem from a human donor in good health (CMV status not recorded). Some clones in this sample may be carry-over from other donors' samples.

The J gene is TRBJ2-7, the V gene TRBV14; TRBD1 aligns across 9 bases. The CDR3 contains 14 residues. V shed 3 bases and J 6 bases; nucleotides not matched to a gene: 6. Germline V lookup: CDR1 SGHDN, CDR2 FVKESK. Here the CDR3 reads CASSHSGQGREQYV. CDR3 nucleotides: TGTGCCAGCAGCCATTCCGGACAGGGGCGCGAGCAGTACGTC.

This clonotype was observed a few times. The genes are TRBV20-1 and TRBJ2-7; D might be TRBD2 (6 bases). This CDR3 is built from 14 residues. The V gene's germline CDR1 is DFQATT and CDR2 SNEGSKA (reference sequence). With 1 base removed from V and 4 bases from J, the gap between germline ends came to 14 bases. The CDR3 DNA reads as TGCAGTGCTAGAGTCCCGGAGGGCCTGTACGAGCAGTACTTC. It yields the protein CSARVPEGLYEQYF.

In this sample, this clonotype turned up a few times. This chain's CDR3 is CASSQQGLGYTF. The CDR3 nucleotides read TGTGCCAGCAGTCAACAGGGCTTGGGCTACACCTTC. The rearrangement uses TRBV6-2 or TRBV6-3 and TRBJ1-2, with D tentatively TRBD1 (6 bases). Germline V gene data show CDR1 as MNHEY and CDR2 as SVGEGT. CDR3 size: 12 residues. The V end was cut by 5 bases, the J end by 8 bases, with 12 bases between.

This clonotype has only a few counts. The chain carries TRBV6-2 or TRBV6-3 and TRBJ2-1; the match to TRBD2 covers 14 bases. The CDR3 has 14 residues. Germline V CDR1 and CDR2: MNHEY, SVGEGT. Trimming removed 7 bases from V and 6 bases from J; junction bases left unmatched: 2. DNA for the CDR3: TGTGCCAGCACCGGACTAGCGGGAGGCAATGAGCAGTTCTTC. The encoded protein is CASTGLAGGNEQFF.

The chain employs TRBV6-1 and TRBJ1-5, with 10 bases identical to TRBD1. Germline V gene lookup returns CDR1 MNHNS and CDR2 SASEGT. The V segment lost 5 bases and the J segment 5 bases; nucleotides outside the gene matches: 6. This CDR3 region has 15 residues. CDR3 sequence (DNA): TGTGCCAGCAGTCGTGGACAGGGGGTCGATCAGCCCCAGCATTTT. This encodes CASSRGQGVDQPQHF.

In its sample, this clonotype was seen once. The gene calls are TRBV7-6 and TRBJ2-3; a possible D gene is TRBD2 (6 bases). Trimming shortened V by 2 bases and J by 2 bases, and 11 bases separated the two germline ends. In germline, CDR1 is SGHVS, CDR2 FNYEAQ. This CDR3 comprises 15 residues. The CDR3 DNA follows: TGTGCCAGCAGCTTAACCGGGAGCCACACAGATACGCAGTATTTT. This encodes CASSLTGSHTDTQYF.

Note on this clonotype: Compared with germline, one end of the junction differs, possibly owing to a read error. The chain is built from TRBV12-3 or TRBV12-4 and TRBJ2-1, with 13 bases lining up with TRBD2. This CDR3 is built from 12 residues. As DNA, the CDR3 is TGTGCCAGCAGTACGGGACTAGCGGGGCATGACTTC. Its protein product is CASSTGLAGHDF.

J is TRBJ2-1 and V is TRBV7-2; D is possibly TRBD2 (6 bases). CDR3 length equals 13 residues. V shed 4 bases and J shed 7 bases, with 11 bases lying between them. CDR1 and CDR2 from the germline V gene are SGHTA and FQGNSA. The DNA of the CDR3 is TGTGCCAGCAGCTCCCGGGAGCAAAATGAGCAGTTCTTC. Residues: CASSSREQNEQFF.

The gene calls are TRBV7-2 and TRBJ2-7; 8 bases are shared with TRBD2. Germline CDR1 and CDR2: SGHTA and FQGNSA. CDR3 length: 16 amino acids. V dropped 5 bases and J dropped 2; count of bases not matched to a gene: 11. The CDR3 reads CASSLRVGSGAYEQYF. In DNA form, the CDR3 reads TGTGCCAGCAGCCTACGGGTCGGTAGCGGGGCCTACGAGCAGTACTTC.

This clonotype has a handful of counts. The chain combines TRBV6-6 with TRBJ1-4, with TRBD1 as a possible D gene (6 bases). This CDR3 region has 15 residues. The germline V gene encodes CDR1 MNHNY and CDR2 SVGAGI (reference sequence). V dropped 2 bases and J dropped 3 bases, with 10 bases sitting between them. CDR3 bases: TGTGCCAGCAGTTACACGGACAGCCCTAATGAAAAACTGTTTTTT. Its protein is CASSYTDSPNEKLFF.

In its sample, this clonotype was seen a few times. Written as DNA, the CDR3 is TGTGCCAGCAGCTTTGCTAGCGGAACTCGGTCGGGCACCGGGGAGCTGTTTTTT. This sequence encodes CASSFASGTRSGTGELFF. The chain employs TRBV7-6 and TRBJ2-2, with 7 positions matching TRBD2. V lost 3 bases to trimming and J lost 4 bases; unmatched junction nucleotides: 14. Looked up from germline, CDR1 is SGHVS and CDR2 is FNYEAQ. The CDR3 extends over 18 amino acids. Filled out from reference TRBV7-6 and TRBJ2-2, the complete variable domain reads GAGVSQSPRYKVTKRGQDVALRCDPISGHVSLYWYRQALGQGPEFLTYFNYEAQQDKSGLPNDRFSAERPEGSISTLTIQRTEQRDSAMYRCASSFASGTRSGTGELFFGEGSRLTVL.

V gene TRBV24-1 combines with J gene TRBJ2-3, with a possible D match to TRBD2 (6 bases). This CDR3 has 15 amino acids. The germline V gene has CDR1 KGHDR and CDR2 SFDVKD. The ends were cut back, 3 bases at V and 8 bases at J, with 17 bases in the middle. In nucleotides, the CDR3 is TGTGCCACCAGTGATCTCCCCCAGAAAGCGGGTACGCAGTATTTT. Encoded protein: CATSDLPQKAGTQYF.